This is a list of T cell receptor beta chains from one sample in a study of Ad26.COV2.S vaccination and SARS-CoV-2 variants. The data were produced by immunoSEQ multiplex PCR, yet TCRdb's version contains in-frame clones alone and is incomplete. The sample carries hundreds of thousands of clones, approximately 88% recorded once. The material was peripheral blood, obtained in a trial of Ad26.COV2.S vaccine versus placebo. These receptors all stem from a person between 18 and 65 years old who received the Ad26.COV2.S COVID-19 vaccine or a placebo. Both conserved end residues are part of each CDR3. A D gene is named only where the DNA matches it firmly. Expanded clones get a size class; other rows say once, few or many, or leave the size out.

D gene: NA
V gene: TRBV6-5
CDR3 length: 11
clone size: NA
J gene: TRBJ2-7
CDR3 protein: CASGQAYEQYF
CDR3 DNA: TGTGCCAGCGGGCAGGCCTACGAGCAGTACTTC

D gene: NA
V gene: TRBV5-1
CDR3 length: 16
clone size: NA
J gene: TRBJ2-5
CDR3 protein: CASSPNNGGAWGTQYF
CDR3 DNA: TGCGCCAGCTCCCCCAACAACGGAGGGGCGTGGGGGACCCAGTACTTC

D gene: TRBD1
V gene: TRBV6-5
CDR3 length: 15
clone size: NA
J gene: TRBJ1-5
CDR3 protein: CASSYGTGDNQPQHF
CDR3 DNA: TGTGCCAGCAGTTACGGGACAGGGGACAATCAGCCCCAGCATTTT

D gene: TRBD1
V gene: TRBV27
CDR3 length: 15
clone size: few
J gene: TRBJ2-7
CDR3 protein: CASSLFGTGFYEQYF
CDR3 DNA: TGTGCCAGCAGTTTATTTGGGACAGGATTCTACGAGCAGTACTTC

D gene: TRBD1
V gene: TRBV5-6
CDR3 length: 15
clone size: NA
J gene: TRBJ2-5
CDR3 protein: CASSLEWRTGGTQYF
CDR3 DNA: TGTGCCAGCAGCTTGGAATGGAGGACAGGCGGGACCCAGTACTTC

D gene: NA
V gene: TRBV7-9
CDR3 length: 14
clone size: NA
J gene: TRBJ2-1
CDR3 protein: CASRDQTAYNEQFF
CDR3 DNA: TGTGCCAGCAGAGACCAGACAGCGTACAATGAGCAGTTCTTC

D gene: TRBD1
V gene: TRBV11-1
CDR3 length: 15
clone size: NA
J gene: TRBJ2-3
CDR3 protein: CASSSRQGMADTQYF
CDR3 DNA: TGTGCCAGCAGCTCCCGACAGGGTATGGCAGATACGCAGTATTTT

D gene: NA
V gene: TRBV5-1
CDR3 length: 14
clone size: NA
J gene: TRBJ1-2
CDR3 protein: CASRSGSNLYGYTF
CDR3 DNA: TGCGCCAGCAGAAGTGGTAGCAACCTCTATGGCTACACCTTC

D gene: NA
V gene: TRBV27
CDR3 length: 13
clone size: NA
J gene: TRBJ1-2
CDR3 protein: CASSSRVRDGYTF
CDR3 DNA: TGTGCCAGCAGTTCAAGGGTTAGGGATGGCTACACCTTC

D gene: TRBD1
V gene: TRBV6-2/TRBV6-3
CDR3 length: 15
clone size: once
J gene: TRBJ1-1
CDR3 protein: CASSSQGQPYTEAFF
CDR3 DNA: TGTGCCAGCAGTTCACAGGGGCAGCCCTACACTGAAGCTTTCTTT

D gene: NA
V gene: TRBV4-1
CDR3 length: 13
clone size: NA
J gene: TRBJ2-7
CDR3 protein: CASSQDFGLEQYF
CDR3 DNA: TGCGCCAGCAGCCAAGATTTCGGACTCGAGCAGTACTTC

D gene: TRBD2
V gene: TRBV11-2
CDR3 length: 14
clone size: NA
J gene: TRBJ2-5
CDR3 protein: CASSLESGGETQYF
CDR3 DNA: TGTGCCAGCAGCTTAGAAAGCGGGGGTGAGACCCAGTACTTC

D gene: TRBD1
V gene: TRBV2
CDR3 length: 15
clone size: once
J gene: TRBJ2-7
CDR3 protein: CASRLQTGASYEQYF
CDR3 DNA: TGTGCCAGCAGGCTCCAGACAGGGGCCTCCTACGAGCAGTACTTC

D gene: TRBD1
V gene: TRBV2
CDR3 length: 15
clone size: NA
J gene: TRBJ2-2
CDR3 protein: CASRTGGADTGELFF
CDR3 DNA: TGTGCCAGCAGGACAGGGGGCGCGGACACCGGGGAGCTGTTTTTT

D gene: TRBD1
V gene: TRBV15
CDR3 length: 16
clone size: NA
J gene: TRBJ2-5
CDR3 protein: CATRVGQGRDWLTQYF
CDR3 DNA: TGTGCCACCAGAGTGGGACAGGGTAGGGACTGGTTGACCCAGTACTTC

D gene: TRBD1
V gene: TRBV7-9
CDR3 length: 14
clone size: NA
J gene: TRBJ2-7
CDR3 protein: CASSPVTGGYEQYF
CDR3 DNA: TGTGCCAGCAGCCCCGTCACAGGGGGGTACGAGCAGTACTTC

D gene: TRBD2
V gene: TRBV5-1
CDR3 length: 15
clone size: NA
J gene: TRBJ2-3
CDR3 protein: CASSFEAGGPNTQYF
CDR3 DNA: TGCGCCAGCAGCTTCGAAGCGGGAGGGCCAAATACGCAGTATTTT

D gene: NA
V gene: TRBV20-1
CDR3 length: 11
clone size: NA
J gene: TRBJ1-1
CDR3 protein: CSARVVQGAFF
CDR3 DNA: TGCAGTGCTAGAGTGGTTCAGGGAGCTTTCTTT

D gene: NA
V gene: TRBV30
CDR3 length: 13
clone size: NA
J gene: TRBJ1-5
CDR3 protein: CAWSVRTNQPQHF
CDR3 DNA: TGTGCCTGGAGTGTACGAACAAATCAGCCCCAGCATTTT

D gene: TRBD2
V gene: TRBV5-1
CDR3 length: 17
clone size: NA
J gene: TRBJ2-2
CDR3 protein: CASSTRTSGSGSGELFF
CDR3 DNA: TGCGCCAGCAGCACGCGGACTAGCGGGAGCGGTTCCGGGGAGCTGTTTTTT

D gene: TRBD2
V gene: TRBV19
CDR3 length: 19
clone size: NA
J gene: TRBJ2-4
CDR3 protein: CASSTRLAGAGPAKNIQYF
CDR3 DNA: TGTGCCAGTAGTACCAGACTAGCGGGAGCCGGGCCAGCCAAAAACATTCAGTACTTC

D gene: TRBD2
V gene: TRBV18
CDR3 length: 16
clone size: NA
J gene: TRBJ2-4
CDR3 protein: CASSPFAGAAKNIQYF
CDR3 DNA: TGTGCCAGCTCACCTTTTGCGGGAGCGGCCAAAAACATTCAGTACTTC

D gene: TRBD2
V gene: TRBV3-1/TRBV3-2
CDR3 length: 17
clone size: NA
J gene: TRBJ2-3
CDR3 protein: CASSLGLAGGYTDTQYF
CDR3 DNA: TGTGCCAGCAGCCTCGGACTAGCGGGGGGTTACACAGATACGCAGTATTTT

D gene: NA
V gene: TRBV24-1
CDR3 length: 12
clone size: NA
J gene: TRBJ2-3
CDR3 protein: CATSVGEDTQYF
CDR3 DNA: TGTGCCACCAGTGTGGGTGAAGATACGCAGTATTTT

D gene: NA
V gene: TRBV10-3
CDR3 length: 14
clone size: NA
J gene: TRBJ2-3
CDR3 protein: CASSGGGVRDTQYF
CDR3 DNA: TGTGCCTCCTCAGGGGGAGGGGTGAGGGATACGCAGTATTTT

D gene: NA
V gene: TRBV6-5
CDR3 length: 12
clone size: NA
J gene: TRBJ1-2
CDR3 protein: CASSRTDYGYTF
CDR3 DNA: TGTGCCAGCAGTCGGACAGACTATGGCTACACCTTC

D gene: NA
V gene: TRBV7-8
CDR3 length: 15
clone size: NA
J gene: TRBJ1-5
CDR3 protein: CASSLAWTGPGPQHF
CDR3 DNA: TGTGCCAGCAGCTTAGCGTGGACGGGACCAGGGCCCCAGCATTTT

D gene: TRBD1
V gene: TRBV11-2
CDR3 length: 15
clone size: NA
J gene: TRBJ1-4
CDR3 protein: CASSYSGTANEKLFF
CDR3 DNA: TGTGCCAGCAGCTACTCAGGGACAGCTAATGAAAAACTGTTTTTT

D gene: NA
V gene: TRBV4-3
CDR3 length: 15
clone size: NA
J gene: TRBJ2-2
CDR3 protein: CASSQQGPNTGELFF
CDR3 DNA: TGCGCCAGCAGCCAACAGGGCCCGAACACCGGGGAGCTGTTTTTT

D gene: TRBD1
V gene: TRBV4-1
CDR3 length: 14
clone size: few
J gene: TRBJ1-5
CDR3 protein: CASSLFDRDQPQHF
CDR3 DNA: TGCGCCAGCAGTCTATTTGACAGGGATCAGCCCCAGCATTTT

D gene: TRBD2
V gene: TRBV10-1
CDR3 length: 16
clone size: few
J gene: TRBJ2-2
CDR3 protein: CASSEATSAYTGELFF
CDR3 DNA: TGCGCCAGCAGTGAGGCCACTAGCGCCTACACCGGGGAGCTGTTTTTT

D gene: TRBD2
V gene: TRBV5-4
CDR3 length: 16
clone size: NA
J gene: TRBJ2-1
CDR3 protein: CASSSGGLAGRNEQFF
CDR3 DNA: TGTGCCAGCAGCTCCGGGGGACTAGCGGGTAGGAATGAGCAGTTCTTC

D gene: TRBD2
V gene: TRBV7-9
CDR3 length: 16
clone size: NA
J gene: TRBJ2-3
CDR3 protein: CASSLGRGSRTDTQYF
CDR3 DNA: TGTGCCAGCAGCTTAGGGCGCGGGAGTCGCACAGATACGCAGTATTTT

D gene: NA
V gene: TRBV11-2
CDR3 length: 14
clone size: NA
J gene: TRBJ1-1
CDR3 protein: CASSLDRGYTEAFF
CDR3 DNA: TGTGCCAGCAGCTTAGATCGGGGGTACACTGAAGCTTTCTTT

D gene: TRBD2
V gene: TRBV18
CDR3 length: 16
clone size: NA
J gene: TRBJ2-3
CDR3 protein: CASSPVLLAGGDSQYF
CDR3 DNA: TGTGCCAGCTCACCCGTTCTGTTAGCGGGAGGAGACTCGCAGTATTTT

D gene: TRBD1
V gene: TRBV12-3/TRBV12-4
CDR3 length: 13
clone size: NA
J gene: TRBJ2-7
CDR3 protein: CASRPRQGSEQYF
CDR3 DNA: TGTGCCAGCAGGCCCCGACAGGGGAGCGAGCAGTACTTC

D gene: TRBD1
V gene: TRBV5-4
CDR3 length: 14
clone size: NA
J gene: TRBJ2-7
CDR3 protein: CASSPGQGDYEQYF
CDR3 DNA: TGTGCCAGCAGCCCGGGACAGGGTGACTACGAGCAGTACTTC

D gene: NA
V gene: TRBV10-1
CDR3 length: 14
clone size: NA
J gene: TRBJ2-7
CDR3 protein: CASSLDLSSYEQYF
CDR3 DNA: TGCGCCAGCAGCCTGGACCTGAGCTCCTACGAGCAGTACTTC

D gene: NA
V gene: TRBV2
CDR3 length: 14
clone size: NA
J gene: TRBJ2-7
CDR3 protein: CASREQTQTYEQYF
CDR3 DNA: TGTGCCAGCAGAGAGCAGACACAGACCTACGAGCAGTACTTC

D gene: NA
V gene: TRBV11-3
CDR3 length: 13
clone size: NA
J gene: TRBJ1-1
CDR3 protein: CASSLRKDTEAFF
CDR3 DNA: TGTGCCAGCAGTCTAAGGAAGGACACTGAAGCTTTCTTT

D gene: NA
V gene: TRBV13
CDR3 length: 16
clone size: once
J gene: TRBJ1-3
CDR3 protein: CASSLGGTRSGNTIYF
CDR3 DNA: TGTGCCAGCAGCTTGGGGGGGACTCGCTCTGGAAACACCATATATTTT

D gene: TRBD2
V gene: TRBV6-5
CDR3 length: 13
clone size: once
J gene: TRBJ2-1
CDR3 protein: CASKRGAYNEQFF
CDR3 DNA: TGTGCCAGCAAGCGGGGGGCCTACAATGAGCAGTTCTTC

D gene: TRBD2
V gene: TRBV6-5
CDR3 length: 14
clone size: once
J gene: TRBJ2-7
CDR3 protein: CASSSTSRSYEQYF
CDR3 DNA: TGTGCCAGCAGTTCGACTAGCAGATCCTACGAGCAGTACTTC